This TCR beta chain stems from a study of shared clonotypes between healthy human individuals. Study-wide results and caveats: Lower generation probabilities were found for non-shared clonotypes than for those shared by all four donors.

This clone was recorded only once. Its matching antigen is unknown. TCRdb keeps only in-frame clones here, not all; method: immunoSEQ multiplex PCR. This table holds some 2 million clones, about 95% found once. V lost 4 bases, J lost 4 bases, and 8 bases stayed unmatched. Looked up from germline, CDR1 is SGHRS and CDR2 is YFSETQ. CDR3 size: 16 residues. The clonotype comes from a man aged 18 to 30 in good health. What was sequenced was naive CD4+ T cells sorted from blood. Sample subset: CD45RA+ positively selected. The chain uses TRBV5-1 and TRBJ2-3; 11 bases line up with TRBD2. In DNA, the CDR3 is TGCGCCAGCAGCAAGGGCACTAGCGGGAGTTCAGATACGCAGTATTTT. Translated, it gives CASSKGTSGSSDTQYF.